Listed below are T cell receptor beta chains from one sample, sequenced in a study of T-cell memory formation after mild COVID-19. TCRdb re-called the 5' RACE reads with MiXCR, one entry per CDR3 protein. The sample lists some 450,000 distinct CDR3 sequences; around 18% were seen once. Sequencing used PBMCs or a T cell subset sorted from them (not recorded which). These receptor sequences come from an adult woman who had mild COVID-19 (a few samples of this study predate the infection). Cell type and time point are not known. The CDR3 runs from the conserved cysteine through the conserved F or W. The D gene is left open where the match is weak. Part of the rows lack a size; the others show once, few, many or a class for expanded clones.

d_gene	j_gene	v_gene	abundance	CDR3nt	CDR3aa
-	TRBJ1-2	TRBV7-8	-	TGTGCCAGCAGCTTAGTGGGACCTAACTATGGCTACACCTTC	CASSLVGPNYGYTF
-	TRBJ1-1	TRBV12-3/TRBV12-4	few	TGTGCCAGCAGTTTCCGGGAGAGCACTGAAGCTTTCTTT	CASSFRESTEAFF
TRBD1	TRBJ1-3	TRBV12-3/TRBV12-4	few	TGTGCCAGCAGTTTTGGGACAGGGGGCCCGTCTGGAAACACCATATATTTT	CASSFGTGGPSGNTIYF
TRBD2	TRBJ2-1	TRBV19	-	TGTGCCACCACCGGGACTACGCACAATGAGCAGTTCTTC	CATTGTTHNEQFF
-	TRBJ1-1	TRBV7-6	few	TGTGCCAGCAGCTTGGAGGCATCCGGACCCTTGAACACTGAAGCTTTCTTT	CASSLEASGPLNTEAFF
TRBD2	TRBJ2-1	TRBV9	-	TGTGCCAGCAGCTCCGGGGGGAGCACCTACAATGAGCAGTTCTTC	CASSSGGSTYNEQFF
-	TRBJ1-2	TRBV6-5	-	TGTGCCAGCAGTTACAGAGGCGGCGGGAACTATGGCTACACCTTC	CASSYRGGGNYGYTF
TRBD2	TRBJ2-1	TRBV7-3	few	TGTGCCAGCAGCTCCCCCGGCGGGAGGGCCTACAATGAGCAGTTCTTC	CASSSPGGRAYNEQFF
-	TRBJ2-7	TRBV4-3	few	TGCGCCAGCAGCCAAGATGGGCAGGGTGGATACGAGCAGTACTTC	CASSQDGQGGYEQYF
-	TRBJ1-1	TRBV2	few	TGTGCCAGCACCGCGACACAAGCACAGGTGAACACTGAAGCTTTCTTT	CASTATQAQVNTEAFF